The clone carrying this T cell receptor (beta chain) was seen a few times. Its antigen is currently unknown. These data are taken from a study of blood T cells in healthy people across ages. Across the study: When template switching was applied, about one barcoded beta molecule was captured per two T cells. General observations from the study: Naive CD4+ cells and diversity were both higher in long-lived donors than in aged donors.

V was pared by 0 bases and J by 1 base, with 3 bases of the junction left unmatched. The CDR3 sequence is 16 residues long. Germline V gene sequence: CDR1 MNHEY, CDR2 SVGEGT. Together with a sample-barcoded 5' primer, a J-beta primer mix was included in a second PCR lasting roughly 6 to 12 cycles. TCRdb passed the 5' RACE reads through MiXCR, listing each CDR3 protein once. There are around 320,000 distinct CDR3 sequences in the sample; roughly 29% occur only once, and 25% to 35% lies in the top ten. The TCR comes from a woman in her 70s in good health. The sequencing sample was made of blood. This rearrangement joins TRBV6-2 or TRBV6-3 to TRBJ2-5; 9 bases match TRBD2. CDR3 bases: TGTGCCAGCAGTTACTCTAGCGGGAGAGGCCAAGAGACCCAGTACTTC. Protein: CASSYSSGRGQETQYF.